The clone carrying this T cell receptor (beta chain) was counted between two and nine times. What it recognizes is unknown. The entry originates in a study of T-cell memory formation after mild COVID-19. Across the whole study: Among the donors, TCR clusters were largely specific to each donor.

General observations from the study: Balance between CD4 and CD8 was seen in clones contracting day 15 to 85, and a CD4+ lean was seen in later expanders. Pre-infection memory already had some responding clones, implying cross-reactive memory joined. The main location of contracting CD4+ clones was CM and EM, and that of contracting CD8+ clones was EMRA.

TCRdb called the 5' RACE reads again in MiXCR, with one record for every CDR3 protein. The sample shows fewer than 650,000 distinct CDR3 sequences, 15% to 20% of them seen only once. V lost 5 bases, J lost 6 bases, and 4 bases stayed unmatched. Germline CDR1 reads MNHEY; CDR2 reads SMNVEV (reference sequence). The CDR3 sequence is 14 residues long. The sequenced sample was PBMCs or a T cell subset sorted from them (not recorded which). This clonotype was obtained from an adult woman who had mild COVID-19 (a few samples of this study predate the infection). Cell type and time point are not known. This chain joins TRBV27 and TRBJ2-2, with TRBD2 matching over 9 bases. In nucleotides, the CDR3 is TGTGCCAGCAGTGCAGGACTAGCGCCCGGGGAGCTGTTTTTT. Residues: CASSAGLAPGELFF.